Presented here are 13 T cell receptor beta chains from one specimen sequenced in a study of control samples from healthy donors and cancer patients. Method: immunoSEQ multiplex PCR; TCRdb's copy keeps in-frame clones and lacks some. Of more than 95,000 clones in the sample, around 89% were seen once. The sample consisted of PBMCs. The receptors originated from a man aged 55 to 70 with lung cancer.

This chain uses TRBV4-2 with TRBJ2-3, with D possibly being TRBD1 or TRBD2 (5 bases each). Trimming cost V 0 bases and J 1 base, with 11 bases left between them. In germline, CDR1 is LGHNA, CDR2 YNFKEQ. CDR3 length: 16 amino acids. Here the CDR3 DNA reads TGTGCCAGCAGCCAAGATCTCGGGGCTGGCACAGATACGCAGTATTTT. Encoded protein: CASSQDLGAGTDTQYF.

V gene TRBV30 combines with J gene TRBJ2-1; 10 bases map to TRBD1. The CDR3 runs to 16 residues. The junction had 8 bases not matched to a gene; V was cut back by 6 bases and J by 0 bases. Germline V CDR1 and CDR2: GTSNPN, SVGIG (reference sequence). In DNA, the CDR3 is TGTGCCTGTAAGTTACGGGACAGGGGCTCCTACAATGAGCAGTTCTTC. Its protein is CACKLRDRGSYNEQFF.

The chain joins TRBV30 to TRBJ1-3, with D uncertain. V gave up 3 bases and J gave up 0 bases, with 12 bases separating them. The CDR3 contains 15 residues. The germline CDR1 and CDR2 sequences are GTSNPN and SVGIG (reference sequence). The CDR3 protein is CAWRPLDFSGNTIYF. The CDR3 DNA follows: TGTGCCTGGAGGCCTTTGGACTTCTCTGGAAACACCATATATTTT. Looking up the rest from reference TRBV30 and TRBJ1-3 gives the full variable domain: SQTIHQWPATLVQPVGSPLSLECTVEGTSNPNLYWYRQAAGRGLQLLFYSVGIGQISSEVPQNLSASRPQDRQFILSSKKLLLSDSGFYLCAWRPLDFSGNTIYFGEGSWLTVV.

There are a few counts of this clone. The rearrangement links TRBV30 to TRBJ1-5; tentative D call: TRBD1 (6 bases). V lost 0 bases and J 1 base, leaving 10 bases between the germline ends. The CDR3 is 15 residues long. The germline CDR1 and CDR2 sequences are GTSNPN and SVGIG (reference sequence). The CDR3 region is CAWSVMGASNQPQHF. CDR3 bases: TGTGCCTGGAGTGTAATGGGGGCGAGCAATCAGCCCCAGCATTTT.

This clone was seen a handful of times. The rearrangement joins TRBV5-1 to TRBJ2-7; 9 positions match TRBD1. V trimming: 3 bases; J trimming: 3 bases; junction bases outside the gene matches: 7. CDR1 is SGHRS, CDR2 YFSETQ, per germline. This CDR3 contains 15 residues. The CDR3 loop is CASSSGTGMGYEQYV. The DNA of the CDR3 is TGCGCCAGCAGCTCGGGGACAGGGATGGGCTACGAGCAGTACGTC.

V is TRBV15 and J is TRBJ1-4, with TRBD1 matching 7 bases. Trimming at V came to 6 bases and at J to 7 bases, leaving 11 bases not matched to a gene. There are 15 residues in the CDR3. CDR1 LNHNV and CDR2 YYDKDF come from the germline V gene (reference sequence). This CDR3 reads CATRRRQGNPEKLFF. CDR3 nucleotides: TGTGCCACCAGGAGGAGACAGGGCAATCCTGAAAAACTGTTTTTT.

The chain couples TRBV18 to TRBJ2-2; D unresolved. Trimming removed 5 bases at V and 4 bases at J, with 14 bases between. Germline V CDR1 and CDR2: KGHSH, LQKENI. The CDR3 loop spans 15 amino acids. CDR3 region: CASSNGPPRTGELFF. CDR3 DNA sequence: TGTGCCAGCTCAAATGGACCGCCTCGCACCGGGGAGCTGTTTTTT.

Concerning this clone itself: This sample includes further DNA sequences coding for the same CDR3. The chain couples TRBV5-1 to TRBJ1-2; D may be TRBD1 (6 bases). V lost 1 base, J lost 8 bases, and 18 bases lay in between. CDR1 SGHRS and CDR2 YFSETQ come from the germline V gene. The CDR3 totals 15 residues. The CDR3 here is CASSLRGRGADGYTF. As DNA, the CDR3 is TGCGCCAGCAGCTTGCGGGGGCGGGGGGCGGACGGCTACACCTTC.

As for this clone: The junction and the germline gene differ at one end; a read error may be behind it. This chain connects TRBV5-5 to TRBJ2-3; perhaps TRBD2 as D (6 bases). Germline lookup yields CDR1 SGHKS and CDR2 YYEKEE (reference sequence). The CDR3 is made up of 16 amino acids. The CDR3 loop is CASSLARGMSIDTQYF. The DNA of the CDR3 is TGTGCCAGCAGCTTGGCCCGGGGGATGAGCATAGATACGCAGTATTTT. Looking up the rest from reference TRBV5-5 and TRBJ2-3 gives the full variable domain: DAGVTQSPTHLIKTRGQQVTLRCSPISGHKSVSWYQQVLGQGPQFIFQYYEKEERGRGNFPDRFSARQFPNYSSELNVNALLLGDSALYLCASSLARGMSIDTQYFGPGTRLTVL.

The CDR3 spells CAYFHRGGIDTQYF. The CDR3 coding sequence is TGTGCCTACTTCCACCGGGGGGGCATCGATACGCAGTATTTT. V gene TRBV30 combines with J gene TRBJ2-3, with 8 bases that match TRBD2. The V gene end was trimmed by 7 bases and the J gene end by 6 bases; junction bases not matched to a gene: 12. This CDR3 has 14 amino acids. Germline assignment: CDR1 GTSNPN and CDR2 SVGIG (reference sequence). The variable domain in full, with the rest retrieved from reference TRBV30 and TRBJ2-3, is SQTIHQWPATLVQPVGSPLSLECTVEGTSNPNLYWYRQAAGRGLQLLFYSVGIGQISSEVPQNLSASRPQDRQFILSSKKLLLSDSGFYLCAYFHRGGIDTQYFGPGTRLTVL.

The chain recombines TRBV30 with TRBJ2-2, with unresolved D. The ends were cut back, 4 bases at V and 2 bases at J, with 8 bases in the middle. This CDR3 spans 13 amino acids. Germline CDR1 GTSNPN, CDR2 SVGIG (reference sequence). This CDR3 is CAWMRHNTGELFF. CDR3 coding DNA: TGTGCCTGGATGAGGCATAACACCGGGGAGCTGTTTTTT.

This chain links TRBV3-1 (or the pseudogene TRBV3-2) with TRBJ1-3; no reliable D call. V was pared by 4 bases and J by 0 bases, with 13 bases between. The CDR3 covers 16 residues. Germline loops: CDR1 LGHDT, CDR2 YNNKEL (reference sequence). The CDR3 nucleotides read TGTGCCAGCAGCCCCTCCCCGAACAGCTCTGGAAACACCATATATTTT. It is translated as CASSPSPNSSGNTIYF.

This clone was picked up many times. The chain combines TRBV25-1 with TRBJ1-2; TRBD1 might be the D (5 bases). Per germline, CDR1 MGHDK and CDR2 SYGVNS. This CDR3 region has 13 residues. The ends were cut back, 5 bases at V and 6 bases at J, with 13 bases in the middle. DNA for the CDR3: TGTGCCAGCAGTCCCCGGGGGGGGAATGGCTACACCTTC. Residues: CASSPRGGNGYTF.